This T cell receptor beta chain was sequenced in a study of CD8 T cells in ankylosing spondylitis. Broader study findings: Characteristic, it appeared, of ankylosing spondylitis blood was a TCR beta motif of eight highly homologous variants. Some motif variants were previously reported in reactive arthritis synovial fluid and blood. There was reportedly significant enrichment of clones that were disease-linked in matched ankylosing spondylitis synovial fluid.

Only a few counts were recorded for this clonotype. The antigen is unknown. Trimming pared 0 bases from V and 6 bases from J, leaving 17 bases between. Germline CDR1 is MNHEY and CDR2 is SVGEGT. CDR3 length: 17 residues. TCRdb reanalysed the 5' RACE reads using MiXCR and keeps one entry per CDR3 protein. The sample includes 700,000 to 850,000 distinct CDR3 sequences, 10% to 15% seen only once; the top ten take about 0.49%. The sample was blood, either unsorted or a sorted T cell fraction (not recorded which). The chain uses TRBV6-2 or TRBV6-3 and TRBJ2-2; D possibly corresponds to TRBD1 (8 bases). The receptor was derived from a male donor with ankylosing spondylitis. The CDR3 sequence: CASSYSLTGGDPGELFF. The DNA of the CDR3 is TGTGCCAGCAGTTACTCCCTCACAGGGGGGGACCCCGGGGAGCTGTTTTTT.